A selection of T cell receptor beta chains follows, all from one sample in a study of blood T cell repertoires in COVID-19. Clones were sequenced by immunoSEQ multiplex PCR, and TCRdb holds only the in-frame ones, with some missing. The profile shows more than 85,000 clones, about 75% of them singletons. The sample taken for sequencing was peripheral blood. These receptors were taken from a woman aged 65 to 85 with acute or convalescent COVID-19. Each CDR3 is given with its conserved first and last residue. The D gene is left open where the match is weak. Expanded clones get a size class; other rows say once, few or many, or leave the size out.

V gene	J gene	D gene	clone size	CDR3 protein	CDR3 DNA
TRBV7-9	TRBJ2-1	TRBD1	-	CASSFTGTADNEQFF	TGTGCCAGCAGCTTTACCGGGACAGCCGACAATGAGCAGTTCTTC
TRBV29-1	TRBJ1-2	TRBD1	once	CSVERTGYGYTF	TGCAGCGTTGAACGGACAGGCTATGGCTACACCTTC
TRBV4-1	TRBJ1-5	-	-	CASSPKWGEAGGNQPQHF	TGCGCCAGCAGCCCTAAATGGGGGGAGGCTGGGGGCAATCAGCCCCAGCATTTT
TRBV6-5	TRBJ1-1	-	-	CGLVGGKGLEAFF	TGTGGCCTGGTGGGGGGAAAAGGACTCGAAGCTTTCTTT
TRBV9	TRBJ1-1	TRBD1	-	CASSAGQGDTEAFF	TGTGCCAGCAGCGCCGGACAGGGGGACACTGAAGCTTTCTTT
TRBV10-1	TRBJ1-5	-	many	CASSESGGGQPQHF	TGCGCCAGCAGTGAGTCAGGGGGTGGACAGCCCCAGCATTTT
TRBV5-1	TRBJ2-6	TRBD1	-	CASSTGQGFSGANVLTF	TGCGCCAGCAGCACTGGACAGGGTTTTTCCGGGGCCAACGTCCTGACTTTC
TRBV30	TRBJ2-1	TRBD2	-	CARGVYNEQFF	TGTGCTCGGGGGGTGTACAATGAGCAGTTCTTC
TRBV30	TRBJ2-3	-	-	CAWSLRDTQYF	TGTGCCTGGTCTCTCCGAGATACGCAGTATTTT
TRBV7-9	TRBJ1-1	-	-	CASGQGLGTEAFF	TGTGCCAGCGGTCAGGGATTGGGGACTGAAGCTTTCTTT
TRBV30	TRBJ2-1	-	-	CAWVPLGRSDNEQFF	TGTGCCTGGGTCCCTCTTGGCCGTTCCGACAATGAGCAGTTCTTC
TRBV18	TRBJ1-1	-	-	CASSRGGNTEAFF	TGTGCCAGCTCACGAGGTGGGAACACTGAAGCTTTCTTT
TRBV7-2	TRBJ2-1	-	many	CASSDFGGRQDNEQFF	TGTGCCAGCAGTGACTTTGGAGGAAGGCAAGACAATGAGCAGTTCTTC
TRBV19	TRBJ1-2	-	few	CASFSGRDGYTF	TGTGCCAGCTTTTCGGGGAGAGATGGCTACACCTTC
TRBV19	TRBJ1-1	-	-	CASSIGPEAFF	TGTGCCAGTAGTATAGGGCCTGAAGCTTTCTTT
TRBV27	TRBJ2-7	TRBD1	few	CASSWGTGFYEQYF	TGTGCCAGCAGTTGGGGGACAGGGTTTTACGAGCAGTACTTC
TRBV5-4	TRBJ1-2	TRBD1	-	CASSFSTGVNYGYTF	TGTGCCAGCAGCTTTTCGACAGGGGTTAACTATGGCTACACCTTC
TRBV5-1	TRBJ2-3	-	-	CASTETGLHTDTQYF	TGCGCCAGCACCGAGACGGGACTCCACACAGATACGCAGTATTTT
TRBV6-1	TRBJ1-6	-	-	CASSEGQGINSPLHF	TGTGCCAGCAGTGAAGGGCAGGGGATCAATTCACCCCTCCACTTT
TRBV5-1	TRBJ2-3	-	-	CASSVGSRGTPSTDTQYF	TGCGCCAGCAGCGTGGGTTCCAGGGGGACTCCTAGCACAGATACGCAGTATTTT
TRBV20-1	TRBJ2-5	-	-	CSASGGQRQTQYF	TGCAGTGCTAGTGGGGGGCAGAGGCAGACCCAGTACTTC
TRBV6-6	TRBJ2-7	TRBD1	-	CASSTPTGTGYEQYF	TGTGCCAGCAGTACGCCGACAGGGACGGGCTACGAGCAGTACTTC
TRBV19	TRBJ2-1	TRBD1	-	CAIRDRGVDNEQFF	TGTGCCATCAGGGACAGGGGAGTTGACAATGAGCAGTTCTTC
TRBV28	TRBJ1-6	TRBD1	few	CASSPPLGQGSRPLHF	TGTGCCAGCAGTCCCCCACTAGGACAGGGAAGTCGGCCCCTCCACTTT
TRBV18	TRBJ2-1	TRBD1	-	CASSQGQNNEQFF	TGTGCCAGCTCCCAGGGACAGAACAATGAGCAGTTCTTC
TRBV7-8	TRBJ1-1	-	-	CASSLVTGNTEAFF	TGTGCCAGCAGCTTAGTCACAGGGAACACTGAAGCTTTCTTT
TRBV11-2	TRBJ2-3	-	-	CASSPSTASTDTQYF	TGTGCCAGCAGCCCCAGTACAGCTAGCACAGATACGCAGTATTTT
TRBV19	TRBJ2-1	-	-	CASSMGQGNSYNEQFF	TGTGCCAGTAGTATGGGGCAGGGGAACTCCTACAATGAGCAGTTCTTC
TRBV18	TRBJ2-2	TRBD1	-	CASTAGTGGTGELFF	TGTGCCAGCACCGCAGGGACAGGCGGTACCGGGGAGCTGTTTTTT
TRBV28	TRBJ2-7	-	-	CASSRRNSHYEQYF	TGTGCCAGCAGTCGTCGGAACAGTCACTACGAGCAGTACTTC
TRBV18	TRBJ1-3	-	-	CASSPNPPSSGNTIYF	TGTGCCAGCTCGCCAAACCCTCCTAGCTCTGGAAACACCATATATTTT
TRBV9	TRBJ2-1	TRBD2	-	CASSSRTSGGDEQFF	TGTGCCAGCAGCTCCAGGACTAGCGGGGGGGATGAGCAGTTCTTC
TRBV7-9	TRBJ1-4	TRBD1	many	CASSEYRGQGALEKLFF	TGTGCCAGCAGCGAGTACAGGGGGCAAGGGGCTCTTGAAAAACTGTTTTTT
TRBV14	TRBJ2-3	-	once	CASRYGVTDTQYF	TGTGCCAGCAGATACGGAGTGACAGATACGCAGTATTTT
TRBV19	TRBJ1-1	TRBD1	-	CASLRTGGNTEAFF	TGTGCCAGCCTTAGGACAGGGGGAAACACTGAAGCTTTCTTT
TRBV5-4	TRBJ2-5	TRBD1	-	CASSLTGVETQYF	TGTGCCAGCAGCTTGACAGGGGTAGAGACCCAGTACTTC
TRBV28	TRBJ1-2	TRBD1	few	CASSSGQGAWYYGYTF	TGTGCCAGCAGTTCGGGACAGGGGGCATGGTACTATGGCTACACCTTC
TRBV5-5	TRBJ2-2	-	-	CASSLAYGGTGELFF	TGTGCCAGCAGCTTGGCCTACGGGGGCACCGGGGAGCTGTTTTTT
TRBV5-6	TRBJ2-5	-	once	CASSSHKETQYF	TGTGCCAGCAGCTCACACAAAGAGACCCAGTACTTC
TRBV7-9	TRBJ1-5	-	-	CASSSAADQPQHF	TGTGCCAGCAGCTCAGCGGCAGATCAGCCCCAGCATTTT
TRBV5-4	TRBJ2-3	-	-	CASSLAQEADTQYF	TGTGCCAGCAGCTTGGCCCAAGAGGCAGATACGCAGTATTTT
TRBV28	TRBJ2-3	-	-	CASSEGGTSTDTQYF	TGTGCCAGCAGTGAGGGGGGGACTAGCACAGATACGCAGTATTTT
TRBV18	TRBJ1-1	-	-	CASSLRDRGVEAFF	TGTGCCAGCTCCCTCCGGGACCGGGGGGTTGAAGCTTTCTTT
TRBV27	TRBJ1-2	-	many	CASSLGAGFYGYTF	TGTGCCAGCAGTTTAGGTGCGGGGTTCTATGGCTACACCTTC
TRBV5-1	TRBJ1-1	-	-	CASSLMGLNTEAFF	TGCGCCAGCAGCTTAATGGGGCTAAACACTGAAGCTTTCTTT
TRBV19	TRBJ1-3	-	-	CASSASGKGGGNTIYF	TGTGCCAGTAGCGCCTCAGGGAAGGGAGGTGGAAACACCATATATTTT
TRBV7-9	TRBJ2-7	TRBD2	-	CASSSTSGGYEQYF	TGTGCCAGCAGTTCAACTAGCGGGGGCTACGAGCAGTACTTC
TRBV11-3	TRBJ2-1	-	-	CASSFSGTSSYNEQFF	TGTGCCAGCAGCTTCTCAGGGACAAGCTCCTACAATGAGCAGTTCTTC
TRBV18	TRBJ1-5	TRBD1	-	CASSPDRGAQYGNQPQHF	TGTGCCAGCTCTCCCGACAGGGGAGCCCAATATGGCAATCAGCCCCAGCATTTT
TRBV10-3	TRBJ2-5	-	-	CAISGQRETQYF	TGTGCCATCAGTGGACAGAGAGAGACCCAGTACTTC
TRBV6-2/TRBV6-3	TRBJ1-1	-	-	CASSYPAGSTEAFF	TGTGCCAGCAGTTATCCGGCGGGGAGCACTGAAGCTTTCTTT
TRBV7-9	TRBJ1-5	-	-	CASSRGGQDQHF	TGTGCCAGCAGCCGAGGAGGGCAGGACCAGCATTTT
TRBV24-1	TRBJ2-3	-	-	CATASRDTQYF	TGTGCCACCGCCTCTAGGGATACGCAGTATTTT
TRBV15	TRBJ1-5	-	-	CATSRGPHQPQHF	TGTGCCACCAGCAGAGGGCCCCATCAGCCCCAGCATTTT
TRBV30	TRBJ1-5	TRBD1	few	CAWARTGPSNQPQHF	TGTGCCTGGGCCAGGACAGGACCTAGCAATCAGCCCCAGCATTTT
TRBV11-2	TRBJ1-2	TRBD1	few	CASSSSAGQGSYGYTF	TGTGCCAGCAGCTCGAGCGCTGGACAGGGGAGTTATGGCTACACCTTC
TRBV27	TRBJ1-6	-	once	CASTPLGPNSPLHF	TGTGCCAGCACCCCCCTTGGGCCAAACTCACCCCTCCACTTT
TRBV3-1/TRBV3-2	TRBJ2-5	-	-	CASSSPTGLGETQYF	TGTGCCAGCAGCTCCCCCACAGGCCTGGGGGAGACCCAGTACTTC
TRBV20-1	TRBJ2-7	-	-	CSASRQGQSYEQYF	TGCAGTGCTAGTCGCCAGGGGCAATCATATGAGCAGTACTTC
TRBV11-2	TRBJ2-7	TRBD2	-	CASSLARRGGAYEQYF	TGTGCCAGCAGCTTAGCCCGGCGGGGGGGCGCGTACGAGCAGTACTTC